The entry that follows covers one T cell receptor (beta chain) sequence. It has no known antigen specificity. Qualities for individual bases were not recorded, and no much larger clone is one base off. These data are taken from a study of blood T cell repertoires in COVID-19 (dated by TCRdb to 2018 to 2021). For context, the study as a whole: Samples from collaborators originated in the United States, Italy and Spain and spanned both the acute and convalescent phases of COVID-19. A freely available public database, intended as a resource for researchers studying the immune response to SARS-CoV-2, is where the repertoires were released. The dataset comprised deeply sampled blood TCRbeta repertoires from subjects exposed to, actively infected with, or recovered from COVID-19. HLA class I and class II types, where available, came from metadata supplied by the sample provider rather than from assay-based typing. Sample metadata almost always included a de-identified subject ID, COVID-19 status, age in years and sex. The material from the prospective study consisted of cDNA or gDNA derived from T cells, B-cell-depleted T cells, or PBMCs. Samples were obtained from the ongoing ImmuneRACE study (first 160 participants) and from over 1,000 subjects provided by 6 global collaborators. Summary of the overall study and its limitations: Clinical and demographic metadata were provided uncurated, with the amount varying by source and participant.

The immunoSEQ Assay, a bias-controlled multiplex PCR, was used to amplify TCRbeta CDR3 regions from genomic DNA. On the study's bioinformatics: Nucleated cell counts per sample were estimated from amplification of reference gene primers within the assay. To quantify the absolute abundance of each unique TCRbeta CDR3 rearrangement, sequence reads were collapsed and filtered. For each sample, productive Simpson clonality was calculated as the square root of Simpson's diversity index across productive rearrangements. This is the immuneACCESS table as TCRdb keeps it, with only in-frame sequences that have V and J called. A part of the clones is gone; compared with another copy, unresolved V genes explain less than half, and the rest is unexplained. That table is the source of V, J and clone size, and D and trimming were worked out from the DNA. Recorded for this sample are approximately 260,000 clones; 90% of them occurred a single time. Together, the top ten hold about 2% of the sample.

Germline trimming: 4 bases from V, 5 bases from J; junction bases outside gene matches: 0. The CDR3 holds 13 amino acids from the cysteine to the phenylalanine. Here the CDR3 DNA is all that survives: 39 bases in frame from base 1. The CDR1 and CDR2 encoded by the germline V gene (reference sequence) are LNHDA and SQIVND. In Seattle, one collaborating source enrolled patients while the infection was active and tracked those patients longitudinally over the course of disease. Whole blood was collected in K2EDTA tubes by collaborating institutions according to the institutions' own protocols. For TCRbeta analysis, collaborators shipped samples as frozen whole blood, isolated PBMCs, or DNA extracted from either of those sample types.

The source is a woman between 55 and 75 years old with COVID-19, enrolled during active disease. Recombination joined TRBV19 with TRBJ2-5, with 11 junctional bases fitting TRBD2. Sequencing input: peripheral blood. The bases are TGTGCCAGTAGTAGGACTAGCGGGGAGACCCAGTACTTC. This codes for CASSRTSGETQYF.